One sample yielded the 19 T cell receptor beta chains listed below, sequenced in a study of CD8 T cells in Susac syndrome. Random hexamers primed reverse transcription of about 0.5 to 1 ug RNA. TCRdb reanalysed the immunoSEQ multiplex PCR reads using MiXCR and keeps one entry per CDR3 protein. Altogether around 130,000 distinct CDR3 sequences are present, 90% to 95% being singletons, with the ten largest covering less than 0.3%. Sample: CD8+ T cells from PBMCs. These receptors were collected from a human donor with Susac syndrome.

The chain links TRBV7-9 to TRBJ1-2; D gene unclear. The length of the CDR3 is 13 residues. V gave up 5 bases and J gave up 3 bases, with 10 bases separating them. CDR1 and CDR2 (germline): SEHNR, FQNEAQ (reference sequence). This chain's CDR3 is CASSPSGDYGYTF. In DNA form, the CDR3 reads TGTGCCAGCAGCCCCTCGGGAGACTATGGCTACACCTTC.

The chain recombines TRBV6-5 with TRBJ1-1; 10 positions agree with TRBD1. Trimming cost V 2 bases and J 0 bases; bases outside gene matches: 6. Germline V CDR1 and CDR2: MNHEY, SVGAGI. This CDR3 spans 17 amino acids. The chain's CDR3 is CASSYGQGDVMNTEAFF. The CDR3 DNA reads TGTGCCAGCAGTTACGGACAGGGGGACGTCATGAACACTGAAGCTTTCTTT.

The chain has TRBV9 and TRBJ1-2, with a tentative D call TRBD1 (6 bases). Trimming removed 3 bases from V and 3 bases from J, with 9 bases in between. CDR3 length: 13 amino acids. Germline-derived CDR1 and CDR2 are SGDLS and YYNGEE. CDR3: CASSEQGDYGYTF. CDR3 nucleotide sequence: TGTGCCAGCAGCGAACAGGGAGACTATGGCTACACCTTC.

The chain has TRBV18 and TRBJ1-2; tentative D call: TRBD1 (5 bases). The V gene's germline CDR1 is KGHSH and CDR2 LQKENI. Trimming took off 3 bases at V and 4 bases at J, with 12 bases between the two ends. This CDR3 comprises 14 residues. Here the CDR3 reads CASSPGQGIYGYTF. DNA of the CDR3: TGTGCCAGCTCACCTGGGCAGGGAATCTATGGCTACACCTTC.

This chain links TRBV9 with TRBJ2-3, with D hard to call. The germline V gene encodes CDR1 SGDLS and CDR2 YYNGEE. With 1 base removed from V and 3 bases from J, the gap between germline ends came to 6 bases. The CDR3 is 13 amino acids. The CDR3 loop is CASSVYGTDTQYF. CDR3 DNA: TGTGCCAGCAGCGTATACGGAACAGATACGCAGTATTTT.

The sample holds one count of this clonotype. The chain carries TRBV5-1 and TRBJ1-1, with D possibly being TRBD1 (6 bases). With 2 bases removed from V and 1 base from J, the gap between germline ends came to 12 bases. The germline V gene encodes CDR1 SGHRS and CDR2 YFSETQ. The CDR3 is made up of 15 amino acids. The chain's CDR3 is CASSFGAGANTEAFF. In nucleotides, the CDR3 is TGCGCCAGCAGCTTCGGCGCAGGGGCGAACACTGAAGCTTTCTTT.

This chain joins TRBV11-2 and TRBJ2-1; 7 positions agree with TRBD2. The CDR3 covers 15 residues. Per the germline V gene, CDR1 is SGHAT and CDR2 is FQNNGV. V lost 7 bases, J lost 3 bases, and 9 bases stayed unmatched. CDR3 coding DNA: TGTGCCAGCATCTCAGACGGGGGGAACTACAATGAGCAGTTCTTC. It yields the protein CASISDGGNYNEQFF.

The V call is TRBV4-1, the J call TRBJ2-7, with D maybe TRBD2 (6 bases). Between the trimmed V and J ends, which lost 0 bases and 2 bases, there was a span of 20 bases. Germline V gene data show CDR1 as MGHRA and CDR2 as YSYEKL. The CDR3 runs to 18 residues. The DNA of the CDR3 is TGCGCCAGCAGCCAAGAGGGGTCCCCAGCGGGCCAAACCTACGAGCAGTACTTC. Its protein is CASSQEGSPAGQTYEQYF.

This chain uses TRBV12-3 or TRBV12-4 with TRBJ2-5, with unresolved D. V gave up 6 bases and J gave up 2 bases, with 13 bases separating them. The CDR3 is made up of 14 amino acids. CDR3 amino acids: CASSPVTDQETQYF. The CDR3 coding sequence is TGTGCCAGCAGCCCAGTGACGGATCAAGAGACCCAGTACTTC.

V usage is TRBV7-9 and J usage is TRBJ2-7, with D perhaps being TRBD1 or TRBD2 (6 bases each). Germline-derived CDR1 and CDR2 are SEHNR and FQNEAQ (reference sequence). This CDR3 has 13 residues. V was pared by 7 bases and J by 3 bases, with 13 bases between. The DNA of the CDR3 is TGTGCCAGCACGCTAGAGGGGGGCTACGAGCAGTACTTC. Amino acids: CASTLEGGYEQYF.

This clonotype has a handful of counts. The CDR3 is CASSPLATGARGYTF. DNA of the CDR3: TGTGCCAGCAGCCCCCTCGCGACGGGGGCGCGAGGCTACACCTTC. This chain connects TRBV11-2 to TRBJ1-2, with TRBD1 as a possible D gene (6 bases). CDR3 length: 15 amino acids. Between the trimmed V and J ends, which lost 5 bases and 8 bases, there was a span of 21 bases. Per the germline V gene, CDR1 is SGHAT and CDR2 is FQNNGV.

The chain links TRBV27 to TRBJ2-2; D is perhaps TRBD2 (5 bases). The length of the CDR3 is 13 residues. V lost 2 bases and J lost 6, with 7 bases in between. The germline CDR1 and CDR2 sequences are MNHEY and SMNVEV (reference sequence). CDR3 in DNA: TGTGCCAGCAGTTTAGGGCGGGCCGGGGAGCTGTTTTTT. It encodes CASSLGRAGELFF.

J is TRBJ1-2 and V is TRBV7-9; D uncertain. V was trimmed by 3 bases and J by 6 bases, leaving 5 bases between them. The CDR3 covers 11 residues. The germline CDR1 and CDR2 sequences are SEHNR and FQNEAQ (reference sequence). CDR3 loop: CASSLSDGYTF. The CDR3 coding sequence is TGTGCCAGCAGCTTGTCGGATGGCTACACCTTC.

In its sample, this clonotype was seen once. V and J are TRBV29-1 and TRBJ2-7; 7 bases align to TRBD2. The CDR3 extends over 14 amino acids. Per the germline V gene, CDR1 is SQVTM and CDR2 is ANQGSEA. V was clipped by 7 bases and J by 1 base; unmatched bases: 10. The CDR3 reads CSALVLGGSYEQYF. CDR3 DNA: TGCAGCGCCCTGGTGTTGGGGGGGTCCTACGAGCAGTACTTC.

The CDR3 nucleotides are TGCAGTGCTCGGACAGGGGATAATTCACCCCTCCACTTT. It is translated as CSARTGDNSPLHF. J is TRBJ1-6 and V is TRBV20-1; TRBD1 agrees at 9 bases. The CDR3 covers 13 residues. Trimming cost V 5 bases and J 5 bases; bases outside gene matches: 1. Germline V CDR1 and CDR2: DFQATT, SNEGSKA (reference sequence).

The genes are TRBV5-1 and TRBJ1-1, with TRBD1 identical over 10 bases. V gave up 4 bases and J gave up 5 bases; unmatched junction bases: 2. CDR3 size: 13 residues. CDR1 is SGHRS and CDR2 is YFSETQ in the germline V gene. The CDR3 coding sequence is TGCGCCAGCAGCAGGACAGGGGGAACTGAAGCTTTCTTT. As protein: CASSRTGGTEAFF.

This chain connects TRBV5-6 to TRBJ2-1; D unclear. Trimming left V 0 bases short and J 2 bases short, with 9 bases between. Germline CDR1 is SGHDT and CDR2 is YYEEEE. The CDR3 loop spans 15 amino acids. The CDR3 sequence: CASSLARAAYNEQFF. The CDR3 region has the DNA TGTGCCAGCAGCTTGGCTCGGGCTGCCTACAATGAGCAGTTCTTC.

The chain links TRBV6-5 to TRBJ1-6; no definite D call. The CDR3 is 17 amino acids. V shed 4 bases and J shed 5 bases, with 18 bases lying between them. CDR1 and CDR2 from the germline V gene are MNHEY and SVGAGI. The CDR3 DNA sequence: TGTGCCAGCAGTTCGACCGACCCCGGACCCGATAATTCACCCCTCCACTTT. Amino acid sequence: CASSSTDPGPDNSPLHF.

The rearrangement links TRBV7-9 to TRBJ2-1, with 9 bases aligning to TRBD1. From germline, CDR1 is SEHNR and CDR2 FQNEAQ (reference sequence). Trimming cost V 3 bases and J 8 bases; bases outside gene matches: 8. There are 15 residues in the CDR3. This CDR3 reads CASSFRDREIDEQFF. The CDR3 nucleotides read TGTGCCAGCAGCTTCCGGGACAGGGAGATCGATGAGCAGTTCTTC.